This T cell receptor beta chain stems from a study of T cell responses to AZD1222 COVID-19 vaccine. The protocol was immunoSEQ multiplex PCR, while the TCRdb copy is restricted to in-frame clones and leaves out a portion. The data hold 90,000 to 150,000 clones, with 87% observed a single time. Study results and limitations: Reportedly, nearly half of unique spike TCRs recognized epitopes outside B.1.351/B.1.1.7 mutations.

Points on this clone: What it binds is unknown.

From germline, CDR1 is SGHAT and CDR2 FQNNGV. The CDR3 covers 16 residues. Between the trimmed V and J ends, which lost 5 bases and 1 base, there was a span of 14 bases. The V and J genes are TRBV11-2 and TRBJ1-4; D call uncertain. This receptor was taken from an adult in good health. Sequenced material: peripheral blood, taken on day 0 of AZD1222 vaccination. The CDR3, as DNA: TGTGCCAGCAGCCCTACAATTCGGGAAACTAATGAAAAACTGTTTTTT. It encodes CASSPTIRETNEKLFF.